This T cell receptor beta chain came from a study of T cell changes during pregnancy in multiple sclerosis. Looked up from germline, CDR1 is GTSNPN and CDR2 is SVGIG (reference sequence). With 8 bases removed from V and 4 bases from J, the gap between germline ends came to 23 bases. The CDR3 loop spans 15 amino acids. Repertoires were generated with immunoSEQ multiplex PCR, while TCRdb's copy carries only in-frame clones and drops some. The sample carries tens of thousands of clones, 85% to 95% recorded once. This clonotype was obtained from a female donor in good health, enrolled as a control in a pregnancy study. The chain carries TRBV30 and TRBJ1-1; a possible D gene is TRBD1 (6 bases). Sequenced here: CD4+ T cells from peripheral blood mononuclear cells, sampled in the second trimester of pregnancy. The CDR3 coding sequence is TGTGCCAGCGGTGGACAGATTACTGTGGGCACTGAAGCTTTCTTT. Protein: CASGGQITVGTEAFF.